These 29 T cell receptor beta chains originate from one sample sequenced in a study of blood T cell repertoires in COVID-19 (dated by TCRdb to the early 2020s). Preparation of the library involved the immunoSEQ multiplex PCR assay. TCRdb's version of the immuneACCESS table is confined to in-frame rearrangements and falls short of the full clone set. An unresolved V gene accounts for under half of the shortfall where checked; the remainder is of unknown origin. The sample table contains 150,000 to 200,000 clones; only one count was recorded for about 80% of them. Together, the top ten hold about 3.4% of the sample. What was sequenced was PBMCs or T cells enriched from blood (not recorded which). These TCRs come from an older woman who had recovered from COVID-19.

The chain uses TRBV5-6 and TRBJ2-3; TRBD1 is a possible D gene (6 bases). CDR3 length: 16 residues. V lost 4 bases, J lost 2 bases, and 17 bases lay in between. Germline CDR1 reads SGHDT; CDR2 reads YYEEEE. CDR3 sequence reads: CASSAGRDIITDTQYF. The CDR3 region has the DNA TGTGCCAGCAGCGCTGGCCGGGACATAATCACAGATACGCAGTATTTT. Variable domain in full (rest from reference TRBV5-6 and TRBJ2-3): DAGVTQSPTHLIKTRGQQVTLRCSPKSGHDTVSWYQQALGQGPQFIFQYYEEEERQRGNFPDRFSGHQFPNYSSELNVNALLLGDSALYLCASSAGRDIITDTQYFGPGTRLTVL.

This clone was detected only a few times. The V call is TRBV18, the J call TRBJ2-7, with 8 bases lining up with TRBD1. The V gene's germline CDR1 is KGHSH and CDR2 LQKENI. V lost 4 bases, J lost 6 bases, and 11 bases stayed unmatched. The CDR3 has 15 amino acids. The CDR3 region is CASSLAGQGSAEQYF. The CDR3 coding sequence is TGTGCCAGCTCACTAGCCGGACAGGGTTCCGCCGAGCAGTACTTC.

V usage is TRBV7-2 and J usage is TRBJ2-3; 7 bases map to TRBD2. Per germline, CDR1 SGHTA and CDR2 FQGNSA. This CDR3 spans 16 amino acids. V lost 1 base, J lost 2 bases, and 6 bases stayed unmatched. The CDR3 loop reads CASSLVASGDTDTQYF. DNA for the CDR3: TGTGCCAGCAGCTTAGTTGCCAGCGGGGACACAGATACGCAGTATTTT.

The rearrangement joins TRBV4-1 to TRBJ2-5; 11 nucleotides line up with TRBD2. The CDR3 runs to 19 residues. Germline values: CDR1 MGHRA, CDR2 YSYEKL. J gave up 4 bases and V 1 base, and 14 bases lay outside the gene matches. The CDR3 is CASSQALAGGPSISETQYF. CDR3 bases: TGCGCCAGCAGCCAAGCTCTAGCGGGGGGCCCCTCCATATCAGAGACCCAGTACTTC.

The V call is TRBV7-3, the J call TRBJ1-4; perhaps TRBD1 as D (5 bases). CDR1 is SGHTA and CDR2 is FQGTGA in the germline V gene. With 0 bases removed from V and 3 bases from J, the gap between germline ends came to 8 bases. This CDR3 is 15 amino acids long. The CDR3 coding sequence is TGTGCCAGCAGCTTAACAGGGGATGCTAATGAAAAACTGTTTTTT. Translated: CASSLTGDANEKLFF.

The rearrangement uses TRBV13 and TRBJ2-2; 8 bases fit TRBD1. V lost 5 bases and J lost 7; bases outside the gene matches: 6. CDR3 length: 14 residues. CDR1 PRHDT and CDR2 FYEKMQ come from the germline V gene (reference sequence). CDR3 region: CASSGQGSGGELFF. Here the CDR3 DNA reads TGTGCCAGCAGCGGACAGGGTTCGGGCGGGGAGCTGTTTTTT.

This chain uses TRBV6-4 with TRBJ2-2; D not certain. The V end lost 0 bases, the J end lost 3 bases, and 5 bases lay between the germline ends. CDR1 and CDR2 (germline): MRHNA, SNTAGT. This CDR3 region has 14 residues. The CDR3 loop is CASSDSRYTGELFF. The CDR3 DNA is TGTGCCAGCAGTGACTCGCGGTACACCGGGGAGCTGTTTTTT.

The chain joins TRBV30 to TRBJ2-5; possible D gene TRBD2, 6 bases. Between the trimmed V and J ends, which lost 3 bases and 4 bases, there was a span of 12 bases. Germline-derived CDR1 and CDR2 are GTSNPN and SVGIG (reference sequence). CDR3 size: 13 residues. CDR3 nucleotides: TGTGCCTGGAGGGGCGGAGGGCCAGAGACCCAGTACTTC. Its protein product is CAWRGGGPETQYF.

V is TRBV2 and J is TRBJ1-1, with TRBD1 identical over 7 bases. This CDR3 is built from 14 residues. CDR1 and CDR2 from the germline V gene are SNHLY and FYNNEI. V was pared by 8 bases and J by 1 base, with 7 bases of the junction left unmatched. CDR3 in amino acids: CASGGTATNTEAFF. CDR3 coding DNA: TGTGCCAGCGGCGGGACAGCAACGAACACTGAAGCTTTCTTT. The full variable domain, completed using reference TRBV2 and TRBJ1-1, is EPEVTQTPSHQVTQMGQEVILRCVPISNHLYFYWYRQILGQKVEFLVSFYNNEISEKSEIFDDQFSVERPDGSNFTLKIRSTKLEDSAMYFCASGGTATNTEAFFGQGTRLTVV.

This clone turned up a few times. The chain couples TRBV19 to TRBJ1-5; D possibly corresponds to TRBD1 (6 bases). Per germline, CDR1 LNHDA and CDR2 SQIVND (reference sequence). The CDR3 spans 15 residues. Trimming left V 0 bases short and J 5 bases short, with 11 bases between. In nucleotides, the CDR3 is TGTGCCAGTAGTATAGATCCAGGGGCCCATCAGCCCCAGCATTTT. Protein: CASSIDPGAHQPQHF. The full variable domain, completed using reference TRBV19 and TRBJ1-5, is DGGITQSPKYLFRKEGQNVTLSCEQNLNHDAMYWYRQDPGQGLRLIYYSQIVNDFQKGDIAEGYSVSREKKESFPLTVTSAQKNPTAFYLCASSIDPGAHQPQHFGDGTRLSIL.

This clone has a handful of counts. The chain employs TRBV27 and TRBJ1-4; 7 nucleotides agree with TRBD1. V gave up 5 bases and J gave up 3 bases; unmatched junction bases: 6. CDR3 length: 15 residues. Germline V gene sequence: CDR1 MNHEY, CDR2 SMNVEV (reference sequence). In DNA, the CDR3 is TGTGCCAGCAGTCCGGGACAGTCGGCTAATGAAAAACTGTTTTTT. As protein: CASSPGQSANEKLFF. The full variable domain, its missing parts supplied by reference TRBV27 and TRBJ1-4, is EAQVTQNPRYLITVTGKKLTVTCSQNMNHEYMSWYRQDPGLGLRQIYYSMNVEVTDKGDVPEGYKVSRKEKRNFPLILESPSPNQTSLYFCASSPGQSANEKLFFGSGTQLSVL.

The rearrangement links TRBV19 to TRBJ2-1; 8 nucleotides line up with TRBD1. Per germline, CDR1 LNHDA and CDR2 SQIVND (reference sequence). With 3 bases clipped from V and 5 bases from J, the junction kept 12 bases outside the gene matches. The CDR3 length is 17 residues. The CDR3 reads CASSMLGDRGPNNEQFF. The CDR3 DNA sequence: TGTGCCAGTAGTATGTTGGGAGACAGGGGACCCAACAATGAGCAGTTCTTC.

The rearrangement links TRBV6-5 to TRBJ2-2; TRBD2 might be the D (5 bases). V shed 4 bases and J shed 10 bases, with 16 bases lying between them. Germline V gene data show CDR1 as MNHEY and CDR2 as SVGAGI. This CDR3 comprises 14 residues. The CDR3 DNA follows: TGTGCCAGCAGTTCATCCGGGCCACGGGAGGAGCTGTTTTTT. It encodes CASSSSGPREELFF.

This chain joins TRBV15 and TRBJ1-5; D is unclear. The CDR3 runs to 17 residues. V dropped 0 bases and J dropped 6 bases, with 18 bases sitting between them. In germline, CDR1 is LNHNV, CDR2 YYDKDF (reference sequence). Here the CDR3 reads CATSRDSSSLGGQPQHF. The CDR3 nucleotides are TGTGCCACCAGCAGAGATAGTAGCTCCCTCGGCGGTCAGCCCCAGCATTTT.

DNA of the CDR3: TGTGCCAGCAGCTTAGAAGCGGGGGGGACCAATGAGCAGTTCTTC. This codes for CASSLEAGGTNEQFF. This chain connects TRBV7-2 to TRBJ2-1; 10 nucleotides align to TRBD2. The trim removed 1 base at V and 6 bases at J, leaving 3 bases unmatched. The CDR3 is 15 residues long. Germline CDR1 and CDR2: SGHTA and FQGNSA. Filled out from reference TRBV7-2 and TRBJ2-1, the complete variable domain reads GAGVSQSPSNKVTEKGKDVELRCDPISGHTALYWYRQSLGQGLEFLIYFQGNSAPDKSGLPSDRFSAERTGGSVSTLTIQRTQQEDSAVYLCASSLEAGGTNEQFFGPGTRLTVL.

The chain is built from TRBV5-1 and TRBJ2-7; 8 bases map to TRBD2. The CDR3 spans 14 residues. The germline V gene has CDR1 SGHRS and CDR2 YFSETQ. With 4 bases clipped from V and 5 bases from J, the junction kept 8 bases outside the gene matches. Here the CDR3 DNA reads TGCGCCAGCAGCGTCCCGGGGGGGCGACACGAGCAGTACTTC. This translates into CASSVPGGRHEQYF.

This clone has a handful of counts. The DNA for the CDR3 is TGTGCCAGCAGTGAAAGCTCTTGGTCCCAGCCCCAGCATTTT. Translation gives CASSESSWSQPQHF. V gene TRBV25-1 combines with J gene TRBJ1-5; D not certain. Germline V lookup: CDR1 MGHDK, CDR2 SYGVNS. The V end lost 2 bases, the J end lost 7 bases, and 12 bases lay between the germline ends. This CDR3 contains 14 residues.

The CDR3 reads CASSPTQGARDEQFF. The CDR3 coding sequence is TGTGCCAGCTCACCAACACAGGGGGCAAGGGATGAGCAGTTCTTC. The rearrangement uses TRBV18 and TRBJ2-1; 9 bases are shared with TRBD1. Germline V CDR1 and CDR2: KGHSH, LQKENI. V gave up 2 bases and J gave up 8 bases; unmatched junction bases: 7. This CDR3 region has 15 residues.

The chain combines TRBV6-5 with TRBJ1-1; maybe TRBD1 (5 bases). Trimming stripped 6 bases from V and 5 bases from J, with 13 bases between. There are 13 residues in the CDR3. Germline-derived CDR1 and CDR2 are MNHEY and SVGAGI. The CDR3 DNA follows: TGTGCCAGCAGCGGGACGGGGAGGACTGAAGCTTTCTTT. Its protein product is CASSGTGRTEAFF.

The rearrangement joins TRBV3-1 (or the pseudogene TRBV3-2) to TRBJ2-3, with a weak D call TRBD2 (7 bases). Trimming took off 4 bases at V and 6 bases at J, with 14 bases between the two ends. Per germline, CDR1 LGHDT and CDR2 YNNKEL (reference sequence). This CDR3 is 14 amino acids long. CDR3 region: CASSRRGGEDTQYF. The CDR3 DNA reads TGTGCCAGCAGCCGTAGGGGGGGTGAGGATACGCAGTATTTT.

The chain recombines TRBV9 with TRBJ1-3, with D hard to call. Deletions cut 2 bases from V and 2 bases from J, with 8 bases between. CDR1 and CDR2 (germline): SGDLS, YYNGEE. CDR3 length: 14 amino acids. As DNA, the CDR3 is TGTGCCAGCAGCGTGGGAGGGACTGGAAACACCATATATTTT. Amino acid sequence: CASSVGGTGNTIYF.

CDR3 sequence (DNA): TGTGCCAGCAGCGCCGGGTCTATAGGCGAGCAGTACTTC. Translated: CASSAGSIGEQYF. The chain recombines TRBV9 with TRBJ2-7; D ambiguous. This CDR3 contains 13 residues. V was trimmed by 3 bases and J by 6 bases, leaving 13 bases between them. CDR1 is SGDLS and CDR2 is YYNGEE in the germline V gene.

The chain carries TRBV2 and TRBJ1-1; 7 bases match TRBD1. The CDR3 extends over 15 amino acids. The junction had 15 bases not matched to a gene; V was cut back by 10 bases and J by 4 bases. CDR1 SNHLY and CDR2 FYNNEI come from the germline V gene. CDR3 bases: TGTGCCACCCCGGGCCCACAGGGGTTGACCACTGAAGCTTTCTTT. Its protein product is CATPGPQGLTTEAFF.

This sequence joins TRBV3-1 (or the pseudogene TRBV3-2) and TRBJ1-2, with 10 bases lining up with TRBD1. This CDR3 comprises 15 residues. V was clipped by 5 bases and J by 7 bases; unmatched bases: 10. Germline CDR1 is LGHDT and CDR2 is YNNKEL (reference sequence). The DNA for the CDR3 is TGTGCCAGCAGCTTCAGACAGGGGGCGAGGGGTGGCTACACCTTC. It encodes CASSFRQGARGGYTF.

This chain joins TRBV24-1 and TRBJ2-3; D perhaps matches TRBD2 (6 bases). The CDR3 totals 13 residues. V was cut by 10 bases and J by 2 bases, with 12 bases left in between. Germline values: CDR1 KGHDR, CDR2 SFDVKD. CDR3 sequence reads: CATEGTDTDTQYF. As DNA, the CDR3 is TGTGCCACAGAAGGGACTGACACAGATACGCAGTATTTT.

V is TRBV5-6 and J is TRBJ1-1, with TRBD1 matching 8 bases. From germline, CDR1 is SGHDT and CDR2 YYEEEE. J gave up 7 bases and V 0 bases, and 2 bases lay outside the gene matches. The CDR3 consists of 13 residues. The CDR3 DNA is TGTGCCAGCAGCTTGGGACAGGGGTTTGAAGCTTTCTTT. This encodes CASSLGQGFEAFF.

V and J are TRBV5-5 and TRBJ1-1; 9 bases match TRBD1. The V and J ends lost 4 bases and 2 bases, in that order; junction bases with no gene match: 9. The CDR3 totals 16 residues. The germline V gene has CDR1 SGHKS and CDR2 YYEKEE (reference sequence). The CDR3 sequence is CASSLVGTGSNTEAFF. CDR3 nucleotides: TGTGCCAGCAGCCTTGTAGGGACAGGGAGTAACACTGAAGCTTTCTTT.

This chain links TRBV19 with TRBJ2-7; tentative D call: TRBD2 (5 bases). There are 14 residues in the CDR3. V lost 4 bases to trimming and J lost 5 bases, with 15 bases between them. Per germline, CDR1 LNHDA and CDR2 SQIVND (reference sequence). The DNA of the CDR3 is TGTGCCAGTAGTAAAGCCGGGAAACGCGACGAGCAGTACTTC. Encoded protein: CASSKAGKRDEQYF.

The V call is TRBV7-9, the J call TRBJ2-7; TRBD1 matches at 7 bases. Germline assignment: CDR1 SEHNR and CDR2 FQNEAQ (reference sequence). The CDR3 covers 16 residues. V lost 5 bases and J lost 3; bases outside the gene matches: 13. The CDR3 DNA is TGTGCCAGCAGCCTTACTCGGACAGGCCCAAACTACGAGCAGTACTTC. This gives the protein CASSLTRTGPNYEQYF.